The 30 T cell receptor beta chains below come from one sample, sequenced in a study of Ad26.COV2.S vaccination and SARS-CoV-2 variants. Profiled with immunoSEQ multiplex PCR; TCRdb holds only in-frame clones, not every one. The sample contains hundreds of thousands of clones, more than 70% of which appear only once. Treatment of the sample: approximately 18 received Ad26.COV2.S at low or high dose, single or two shots; several received placebo; per-sample allocation not given. Sample collection was performed on day 63 after the first vaccine or placebo injection. This sample comprised peripheral blood, obtained in a trial of Ad26.COV2.S vaccine versus placebo. These TCRs come from a person aged 18-60 years who received the Ad26.COV2.S COVID-19 vaccine or a placebo.

There are a few counts of this clone. The chain couples TRBV7-3 to TRBJ1-2; D ambiguous. Germline V CDR1 and CDR2: SGHTA, FQGTGA. The CDR3 totals 15 residues. Between the trimmed V and J ends, which lost 0 bases and 8 bases, there was a span of 16 bases. CDR3 region: CASSLTHGVSYGYTF. Written as DNA, the CDR3 is TGTGCCAGCAGCTTAACGCACGGGGTTAGTTACGGCTACACCTTC.

CDR3 nucleotide sequence: TGTGCCAGCAGCCCGACTAGCGGGAGGATGTCAGATACGCAGTATTTT. It encodes CASSPTSGRMSDTQYF. The V call is TRBV5-4, the J call TRBJ2-3, with 13 bases identical to TRBD2. V shed 4 bases, J shed 4 bases, and the junction held 6 bases outside the gene matches. This CDR3 is 16 amino acids long. Germline V CDR1 and CDR2: SGHNT, YYREEE (reference sequence).

Comments on this clone: The sample carries other DNA sequences with the same CDR3. The chain recombines TRBV2 with TRBJ2-7; the D is unclear. The CDR3 is 11 residues long. Trimming stripped 6 bases from V and 2 bases from J, with 5 bases between. Germline V gene lookup returns CDR1 SNHLY and CDR2 FYNNEI. Written as DNA, the CDR3 is TGTGCCAGCAGCGTCGCCTACGAGCAGTACTTC. It encodes CASSVAYEQYF.

The chain links TRBV6-5 to TRBJ1-5; D gene uncertain. Trimming pared 7 bases from V and 5 bases from J, leaving 9 bases between. The CDR3 length is 12 residues. Germline V gene data show CDR1 as MNHEY and CDR2 as SVGAGI. The CDR3 region has the DNA TGTGCCAGCACAACAATCGATCAGCCCCAGCATTTT. Translated: CASTTIDQPQHF.

The rearrangement uses TRBV19 and TRBJ1-1; D ambiguous. The germline gives CDR1 LNHDA, CDR2 SQIVND (reference sequence). CDR3 size: 14 residues. Trimming cost V 0 bases and J 6 bases, with 11 bases left between them. The DNA of the CDR3 is TGTGCCAGTAGTATAGACGGGGAGGCCCCTGAAGCTTTCTTT. It yields the protein CASSIDGEAPEAFF.

This chain links TRBV7-3 with TRBJ2-3; 7 nucleotides align to TRBD1. The J segment lost 2 bases and the V segment lost 4 bases, leaving 9 bases of the junction unmatched. This CDR3 spans 16 amino acids. The germline gives CDR1 SGHTA, CDR2 FQGTGA. CDR3: CASSSRQGGNTDTQYF. Written as DNA, the CDR3 is TGTGCCAGCAGCTCTCGACAGGGTGGGAACACAGATACGCAGTATTTT.

This clone showed up just a few times. The rearrangement uses TRBV4-3 and TRBJ2-2, with 13 bases matching TRBD2. V gave up 1 base and J gave up 4 bases; unmatched junction bases: 3. Germline values: CDR1 LGHNA, CDR2 YSLEER. The CDR3 loop spans 17 amino acids. CDR3 coding DNA: TGCGCCAGCAGCCAAGGATGGACTAGCGGGGGCACCGGGGAGCTGTTTTTT. Protein: CASSQGWTSGGTGELFF.

CDR3 region: CASSGTGGRYFFYEQYF. DNA for the CDR3: TGTGCCAGCAGCGGTACAGGGGGTCGCTACTTCTTCTACGAGCAGTACTTC. The rearrangement uses TRBV7-9 and TRBJ2-7; 8 nucleotides align to TRBD1. After removal of 5 bases from V and 3 bases from J, the junction contained 15 bases not matched to a gene. From germline, CDR1 is SEHNR and CDR2 FQNEAQ (reference sequence). CDR3 length: 17 amino acids.

V is TRBV7-5 and J is TRBJ2-5; TRBD2, the table's D call, lacks a check against the DNA. TRBV7-5 is marked as a pseudogene. This CDR3 has 15 amino acids. CDR3 amino acids: CVRSPRLAGGETQYF. CDR3 nucleotide sequence: TGTGTCAGAAGCCCCCGTTTGGCGGGAGGAGAGACCCAGTACTTC.

The chain is built from TRBV2 and TRBJ2-5, with TRBD2 identical over 12 bases. V was pared by 7 bases and J by 5 bases, with 5 bases of the junction left unmatched. The CDR3 has 14 residues. CDR1 and CDR2 from the germline V gene are SNHLY and FYNNEI. DNA for the CDR3: TGTGCCAGCATTCGACTAGCGGGAGTGGAGACCCAGTACTTC. Protein product: CASIRLAGVETQYF.

The V and J genes are TRBV6-1 and TRBJ1-6, with D perhaps matching TRBD1 (6 bases). The CDR3 has 18 residues. The germline gives CDR1 MNHNS, CDR2 SASEGT. Trimming pared 1 base from V and 0 bases from J, leaving 13 bases between. The chain's CDR3 is CASSEGYDRSSYNSPLHF. The CDR3 DNA sequence: TGTGCCAGCAGTGAAGGTTACGACAGGAGCTCCTATAATTCACCCCTCCACTTT.

The V call is TRBV7-8, the J call TRBJ2-7; tentative D call: TRBD2 (7 bases). Per the germline V gene, CDR1 is SGHVS and CDR2 is FQNEAQ. V lost 2 bases, J lost 3 bases, and 14 bases lay in between. CDR3 length equals 15 residues. In DNA, the CDR3 is TGTGCCAGCAGCTTAAGGGGGGACTACAACTACGAGCAGTACTTC. This sequence encodes CASSLRGDYNYEQYF.

The chain has TRBV7-6 and TRBJ1-3; possible D gene TRBD1, 6 bases. The V end was cut by 1 base, the J end by 4 bases, with 11 bases between. Germline V CDR1 and CDR2: SGHVS, FNYEAQ. The CDR3 covers 15 residues. CDR3 amino acids: CASSLESGEGNTIYF. In DNA form, the CDR3 reads TGTGCCAGCAGCTTAGAGTCAGGGGAGGGAAACACCATATATTTT.

The V call is TRBV4-2, the J call TRBJ1-2; maybe TRBD1 (5 bases). V shed 5 bases and J shed 2 bases, with 9 bases lying between them. The V gene's germline CDR1 is LGHNA and CDR2 YNFKEQ. The CDR3 is 13 residues long. The CDR3 here is CASSSQENYGYTF. As DNA, the CDR3 is TGTGCCAGCAGCTCACAGGAGAACTATGGCTACACCTTC.

The rearrangement links TRBV6-5 to TRBJ1-2, with 7 bases that match TRBD1. The CDR3 spans 14 residues. The germline CDR1 and CDR2 sequences are MNHEY and SVGAGI. V shed 6 bases, J shed 4 bases, and the junction held 8 bases outside the gene matches. The CDR3 DNA is TGTGCCAGCAGATATGGGACAGAACTCTATGGCTACACCTTC. Translating it yields CASRYGTELYGYTF.

The chain uses TRBV4-1 and TRBJ2-2, with 16 bases fitting TRBD2. CDR1 and CDR2 (germline): MGHRA, YSYEKL. The CDR3 extends over 18 amino acids. Unmatched junction bases numbered 8, after V lost 3 bases and J lost 7 bases. As DNA, the CDR3 is TGCGCCAGCAGCCACGGGACTAGCGGGAGGGCCCAGGTCGGGGAGCTGTTTTTT. Translation gives CASSHGTSGRAQVGELFF.

This clone appeared a few times. This chain uses TRBV27 with TRBJ1-6; 10 nucleotides align to TRBD1. The CDR3 runs to 15 residues. CDR1 is MNHEY, CDR2 SMNVEV, per germline (reference sequence). The junction had 9 bases not matched to a gene; V was cut back by 6 bases and J by 10 bases. CDR3 bases: TGTGCCAGCAGAACGGGACAGGGGAGATTCTCACCCCTCCACTTT. Translation gives CASRTGQGRFSPLHF.

The chain combines TRBV11-2 with TRBJ2-3; no firm D call. Germline loops: CDR1 SGHAT, CDR2 FQNNGV. The CDR3 is 13 amino acids. The V end lost 1 base, the J end lost 6 bases, and 8 bases lay between the germline ends. The chain's CDR3 is CASSLGGLDTQYF. The CDR3 nucleotides read TGTGCCAGCAGCTTAGGGGGTTTGGATACGCAGTATTTT.

The V and J genes are TRBV2 and TRBJ2-7; 8 bases match TRBD1. The ends lost 6 bases at V and 4 bases at J; junction bases unmatched: 11. This CDR3 is 15 amino acids long. CDR1 SNHLY and CDR2 FYNNEI come from the germline V gene. This chain's CDR3 is CASSPNRGNIYEQYF. Written as DNA, the CDR3 is TGTGCCAGCAGCCCCAACAGGGGGAATATATACGAGCAGTACTTC.

The V gene is TRBV6-5, the J gene TRBJ1-2, with D perhaps matching TRBD1 (5 bases). Germline V lookup: CDR1 MNHEY, CDR2 SVGAGI. V was cut by 6 bases and J by 4 bases, with 15 bases left in between. The CDR3 is made up of 14 amino acids. CDR3 DNA: TGTGCCAGCAGGATAGCGGGACTGAGCTATGGCTACACCTTC. This gives the protein CASRIAGLSYGYTF.

This clone was seen a handful of times. The chain has TRBV10-1 and TRBJ1-1; perhaps TRBD1 as D (6 bases). Trimming left V 6 bases short and J 1 base short, with 9 bases between. Germline-derived CDR1 and CDR2 are WNHNN and SYGVQD (reference sequence). This CDR3 is built from 13 residues. This chain's CDR3 is CASSQQGNTEAFF. The CDR3 coding sequence is TGCGCCAGCAGCCAACAGGGGAACACTGAAGCTTTCTTT.

The DNA for the CDR3 is TGTGCCAGTAGTCCCCGGGCGTGGCATCCCTCCGCCACTGAAGCTTTCTTT. It encodes CASSPRAWHPSATEAFF. This sequence joins TRBV19 and TRBJ1-1, with D hard to call. Trimming left V 5 bases short and J 4 bases short, with 23 bases between. This CDR3 comprises 17 residues. Germline V gene sequence: CDR1 LNHDA, CDR2 SQIVND (reference sequence).

This chain connects TRBV3-1 (or the pseudogene TRBV3-2) to TRBJ1-2, with D hard to call. Germline values: CDR1 LGHDT, CDR2 YNNKEL (reference sequence). Trimming shortened V by 5 bases and J by 0 bases, and 16 bases separated the two germline ends. This CDR3 has 16 amino acids. The DNA of the CDR3 is TGTGCCAGCAGCGACGATGGGCGGGGATCTAACTATGGCTACACCTTC. It is translated as CASSDDGRGSNYGYTF.

The chain recombines TRBV11-2 with TRBJ2-2; 11 bases are shared with TRBD2. The ends lost 5 bases at V and 0 bases at J; junction bases unmatched: 5. Germline V gene sequence: CDR1 SGHAT, CDR2 FQNNGV. This CDR3 is 17 amino acids long. As DNA, the CDR3 is TGTGCCAGCAGCCCGCTTAGCGGGAGGGCGAACACCGGGGAGCTGTTTTTT. This encodes CASSPLSGRANTGELFF.

The chain couples TRBV19 to TRBJ1-5; maybe TRBD1 (6 bases). Trimming pared 4 bases from V and 3 bases from J, leaving 13 bases between. Germline values: CDR1 LNHDA, CDR2 SQIVND (reference sequence). This CDR3 has 15 amino acids. This CDR3 is CASSTGNRDNQPQHF. The CDR3 nucleotides are TGTGCCAGTAGTACGGGTAACAGGGACAATCAGCCCCAGCATTTT.

The chain has TRBV6-5 and TRBJ2-4; D might be TRBD1 (6 bases). V lost 11 bases, J lost 4 bases, and 21 bases lay in between. In germline, CDR1 is MNHEY, CDR2 SVGAGI. This CDR3 spans 15 amino acids. The CDR3 DNA is TGTGCCGTAGGGGGACCCCGCCCACCTAAAAACATTCAGTACTTC. Translating gives CAVGGPRPPKNIQYF.

This rearrangement joins TRBV11-2 to TRBJ1-5; D not resolved. V lost 1 base and J lost 11, with 12 bases in between. Germline values: CDR1 SGHAT, CDR2 FQNNGV. The CDR3 runs to 13 residues. CDR3 amino acids: CASSLVEGWTQHF. The CDR3 DNA is TGTGCCAGCAGCTTAGTGGAAGGGTGGACCCAGCATTTT. The full variable domain, completed using reference TRBV11-2 and TRBJ1-5, is EAGVAQSPRYKIIEKRQSVAFWCNPISGHATLYWYQQILGQGPKLLIQFQNNGVVDDSQLPKDRFSAERLKGVDSTLKIQPAKLEDSAVYLCASSLVEGWTQHFGDGTRLSIL.

This sequence joins TRBV6-5 and TRBJ1-1; D perhaps matches TRBD1 (5 bases). Trimming pared 5 bases from V and 2 bases from J, leaving 9 bases between. This CDR3 comprises 13 residues. From germline, CDR1 is MNHEY and CDR2 SVGAGI. This CDR3 is CASSRQGNTEAFF. In DNA form, the CDR3 reads TGTGCCAGCAGTCGTCAGGGTAACACTGAAGCTTTCTTT.

The genes are TRBV30 and TRBJ2-7; TRBD1 aligns across 7 bases. Germline V gene data show CDR1 as GTSNPN and CDR2 as SVGIG (reference sequence). The CDR3 is made up of 13 amino acids. Trimming took 5 bases from V and 1 from J; bases not matched to a gene: 5. DNA for the CDR3: TGTGCCTGGTCCTGGGACAGATCCTACGAGCAGTACTTC. As protein: CAWSWDRSYEQYF.

The chain is built from TRBV5-1 and TRBJ2-7, with D possibly called TRBD1 or TRBD2 (5 bases each). Germline V CDR1 and CDR2: SGHRS, YFSETQ. Trimming shortened V by 4 bases and J by 0 bases, and 14 bases separated the two germline ends. This CDR3 is 15 amino acids long. CDR3 nucleotides: TGCGCCAGCAGCCCAACCGGGACGGCCTCCTACGAGCAGTACTTC. Translating gives CASSPTGTASYEQYF.